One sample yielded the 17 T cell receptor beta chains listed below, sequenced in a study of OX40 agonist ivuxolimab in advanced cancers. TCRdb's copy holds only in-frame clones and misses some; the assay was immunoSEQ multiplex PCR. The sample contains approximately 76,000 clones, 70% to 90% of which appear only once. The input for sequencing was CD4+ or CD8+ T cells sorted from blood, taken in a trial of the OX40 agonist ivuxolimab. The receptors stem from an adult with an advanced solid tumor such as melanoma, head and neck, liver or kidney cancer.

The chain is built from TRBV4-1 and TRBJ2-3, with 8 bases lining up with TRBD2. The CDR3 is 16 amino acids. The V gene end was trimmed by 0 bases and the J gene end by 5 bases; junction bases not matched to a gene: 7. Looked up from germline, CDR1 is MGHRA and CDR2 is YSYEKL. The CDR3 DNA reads TGCGCCAGCAGCCAAGAAGCCGCCCGGGGGGGAGATACGCAGTATTTT. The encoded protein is CASSQEAARGGDTQYF.

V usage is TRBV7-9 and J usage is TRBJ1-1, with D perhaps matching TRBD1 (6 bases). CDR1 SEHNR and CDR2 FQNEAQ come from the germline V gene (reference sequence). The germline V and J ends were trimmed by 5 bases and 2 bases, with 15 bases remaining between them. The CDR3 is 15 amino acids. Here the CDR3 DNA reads TGTGCCAGCAGCCCCCAGATGGGGACAAACACTGAAGCTTTCTTT. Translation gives CASSPQMGTNTEAFF. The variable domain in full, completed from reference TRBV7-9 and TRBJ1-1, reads DTGVSQNPRHKITKRGQNVTFRCDPISEHNRLYWYRQTLGQGPEFLTYFQNEAQLEKSRLLSDRFSAERPKGSFSTLEIQRTEQGDSAMYLCASSPQMGTNTEAFFGQGTRLTVV.

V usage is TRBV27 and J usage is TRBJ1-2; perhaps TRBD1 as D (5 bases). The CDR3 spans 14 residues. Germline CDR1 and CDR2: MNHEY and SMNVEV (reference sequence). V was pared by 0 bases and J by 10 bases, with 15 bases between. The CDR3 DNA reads TGTGCCAGCAGTTTATCAACCGTGCTGGGGACCTACACCTTC. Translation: CASSLSTVLGTYTF.

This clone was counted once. This chain's CDR3 is CASSQDLETGDEKLFF. CDR3 nucleotide sequence: TGCGCCAGCAGCCAAGATCTGGAGACAGGGGATGAAAAACTGTTTTTT. The chain has TRBV4-3 and TRBJ1-4; 8 nucleotides agree with TRBD1. The ends lost 0 bases at V and 6 bases at J; junction bases unmatched: 6. Germline CDR1 is LGHNA and CDR2 is YSLEER. The CDR3 is 16 amino acids.

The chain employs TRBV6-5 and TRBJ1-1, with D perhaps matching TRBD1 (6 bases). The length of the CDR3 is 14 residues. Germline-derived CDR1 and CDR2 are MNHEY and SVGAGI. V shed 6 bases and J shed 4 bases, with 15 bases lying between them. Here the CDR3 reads CASSRGNRGTEAFF. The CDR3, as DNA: TGTGCCAGCAGCAGGGGCAATCGAGGCACTGAAGCTTTCTTT.

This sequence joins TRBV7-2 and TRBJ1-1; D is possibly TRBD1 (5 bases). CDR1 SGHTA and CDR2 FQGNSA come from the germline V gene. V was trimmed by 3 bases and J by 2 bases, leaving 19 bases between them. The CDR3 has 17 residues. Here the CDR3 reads CASSFRDGGNLNTEAFF. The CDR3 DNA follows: TGTGCCAGCAGCTTCCGGGACGGAGGCAATTTAAACACTGAAGCTTTCTTT. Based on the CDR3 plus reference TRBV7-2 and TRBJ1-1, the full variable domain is GAGVSQSPSNKVTEKGKDVELRCDPISGHTALYWYRQSLGQGLEFLIYFQGNSAPDKSGLPSDRFSAERTGGSVSTLTIQRTQQEDSAVYLCASSFRDGGNLNTEAFFGQGTRLTVV.

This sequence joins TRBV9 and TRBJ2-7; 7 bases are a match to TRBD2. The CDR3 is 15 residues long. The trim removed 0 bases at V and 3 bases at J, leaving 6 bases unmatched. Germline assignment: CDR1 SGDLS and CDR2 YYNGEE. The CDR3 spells CASSVGGGGVYEQYF. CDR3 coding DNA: TGTGCCAGCAGCGTAGGTGGCGGGGGAGTCTACGAGCAGTACTTC.

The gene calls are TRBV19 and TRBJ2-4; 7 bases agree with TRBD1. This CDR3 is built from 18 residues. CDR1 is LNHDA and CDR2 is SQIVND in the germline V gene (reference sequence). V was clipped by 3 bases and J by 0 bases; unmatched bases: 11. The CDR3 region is CASSIDTGARLAKNIQYF. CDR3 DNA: TGTGCCAGTAGTATTGATACAGGGGCCCGTTTAGCCAAAAACATTCAGTACTTC.

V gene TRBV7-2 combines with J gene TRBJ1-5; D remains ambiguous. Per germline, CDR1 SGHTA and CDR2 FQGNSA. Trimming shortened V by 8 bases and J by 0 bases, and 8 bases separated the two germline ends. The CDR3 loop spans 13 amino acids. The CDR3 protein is CASGVYSNQPQHF. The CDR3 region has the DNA TGTGCCAGCGGCGTCTATAGCAATCAGCCCCAGCATTTT.

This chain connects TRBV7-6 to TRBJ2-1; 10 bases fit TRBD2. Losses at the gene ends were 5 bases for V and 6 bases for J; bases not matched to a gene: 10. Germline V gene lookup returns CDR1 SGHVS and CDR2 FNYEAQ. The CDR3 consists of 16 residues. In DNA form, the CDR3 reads TGTGCCAGCAGCCCATTAGCGGGGGGCGCTAGCAATGAGCAGTTCTTC. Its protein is CASSPLAGGASNEQFF. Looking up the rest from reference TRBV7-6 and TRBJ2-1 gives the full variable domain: GAGVSQSPRYKVTKRGQDVALRCDPISGHVSLYWYRQALGQGPEFLTYFNYEAQQDKSGLPNDRFSAERPEGSISTLTIQRTEQRDSAMYRCASSPLAGGASNEQFFGPGTRLTVL.

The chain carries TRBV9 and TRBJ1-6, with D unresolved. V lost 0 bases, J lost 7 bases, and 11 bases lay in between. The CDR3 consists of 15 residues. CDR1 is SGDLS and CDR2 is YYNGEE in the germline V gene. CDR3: CASSVEAVRNSPLHF. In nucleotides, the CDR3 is TGTGCCAGCAGCGTAGAGGCGGTGAGAAATTCACCCCTCCACTTT.

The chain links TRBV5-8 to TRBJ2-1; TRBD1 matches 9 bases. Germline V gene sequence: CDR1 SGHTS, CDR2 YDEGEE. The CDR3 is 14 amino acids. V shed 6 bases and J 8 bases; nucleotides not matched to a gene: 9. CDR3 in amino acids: CASTRDRDSDEQFF. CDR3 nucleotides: TGTGCCAGCACCCGGGACAGGGATTCCGATGAGCAGTTCTTC.

The CDR3 DNA sequence: TGTGCCAGCATATCGGACACCTCCTACGAGCAGTACTTC. Translating gives CASISDTSYEQYF. The rearrangement links TRBV6-4 to TRBJ2-7, with D tentatively TRBD1 (5 bases). CDR3 length equals 13 residues. CDR1 is MRHNA, CDR2 SNTAGT, per germline. V was pared by 7 bases and J by 0 bases, with 10 bases between.

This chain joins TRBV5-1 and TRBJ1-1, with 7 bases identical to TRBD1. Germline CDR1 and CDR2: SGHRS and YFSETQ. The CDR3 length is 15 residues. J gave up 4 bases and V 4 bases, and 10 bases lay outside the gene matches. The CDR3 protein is CASSPNRGSSTEAFF. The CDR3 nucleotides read TGCGCCAGCAGCCCGAACAGGGGATCATCCACTGAAGCTTTCTTT.

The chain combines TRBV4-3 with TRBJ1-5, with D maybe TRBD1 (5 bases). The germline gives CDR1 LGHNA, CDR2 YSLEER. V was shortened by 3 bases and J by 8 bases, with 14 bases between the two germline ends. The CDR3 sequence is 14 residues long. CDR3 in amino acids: CASSQGELGEPQHF. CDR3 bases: TGCGCCAGCAGCCAGGGGGAACTGGGGGAGCCCCAGCATTTT.

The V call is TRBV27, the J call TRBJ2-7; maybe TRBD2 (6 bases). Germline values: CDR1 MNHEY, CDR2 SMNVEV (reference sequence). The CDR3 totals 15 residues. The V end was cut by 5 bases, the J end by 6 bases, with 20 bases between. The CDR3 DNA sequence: TGTGCCAGCAGTGAAATGGCGGGGTCCCTTGTCGAGCAGTACTTC. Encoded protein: CASSEMAGSLVEQYF.

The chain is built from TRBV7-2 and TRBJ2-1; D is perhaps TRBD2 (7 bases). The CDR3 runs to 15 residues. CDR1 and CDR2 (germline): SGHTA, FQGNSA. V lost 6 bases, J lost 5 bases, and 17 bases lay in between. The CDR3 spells CASSFRGGADNEQFF. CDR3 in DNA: TGTGCCAGCAGTTTCAGAGGGGGGGCCGACAATGAGCAGTTCTTC.